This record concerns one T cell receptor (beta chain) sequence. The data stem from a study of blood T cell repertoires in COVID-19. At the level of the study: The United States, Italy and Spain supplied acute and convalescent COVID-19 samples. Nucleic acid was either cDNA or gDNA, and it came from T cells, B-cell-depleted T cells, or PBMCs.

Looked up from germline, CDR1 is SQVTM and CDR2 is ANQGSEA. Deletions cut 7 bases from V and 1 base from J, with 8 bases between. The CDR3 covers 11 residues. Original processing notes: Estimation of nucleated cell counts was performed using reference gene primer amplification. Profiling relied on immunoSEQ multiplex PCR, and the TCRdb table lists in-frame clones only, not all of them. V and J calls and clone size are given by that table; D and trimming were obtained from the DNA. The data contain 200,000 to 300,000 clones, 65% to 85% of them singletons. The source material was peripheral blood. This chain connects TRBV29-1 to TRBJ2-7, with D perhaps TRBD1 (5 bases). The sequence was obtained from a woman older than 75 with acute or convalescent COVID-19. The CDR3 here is CSAAGSYEQYF. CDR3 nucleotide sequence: TGCAGCGCCGCAGGGTCCTACGAGCAGTACTTC.